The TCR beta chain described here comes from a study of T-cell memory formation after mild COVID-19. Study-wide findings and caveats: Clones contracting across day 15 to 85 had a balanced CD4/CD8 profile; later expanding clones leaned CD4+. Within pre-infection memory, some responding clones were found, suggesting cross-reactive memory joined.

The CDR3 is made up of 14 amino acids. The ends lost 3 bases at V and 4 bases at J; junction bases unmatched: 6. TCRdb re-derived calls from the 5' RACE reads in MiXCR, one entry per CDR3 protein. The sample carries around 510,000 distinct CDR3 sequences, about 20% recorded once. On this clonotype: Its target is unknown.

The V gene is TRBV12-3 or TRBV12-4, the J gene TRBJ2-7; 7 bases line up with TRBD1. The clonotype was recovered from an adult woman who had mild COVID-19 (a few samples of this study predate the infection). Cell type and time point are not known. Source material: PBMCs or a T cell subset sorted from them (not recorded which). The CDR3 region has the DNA TGTGCCAGCAGTTTTAGCTGGGACAGTTACGAGCAGTACTTC. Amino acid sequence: CASSFSWDSYEQYF.